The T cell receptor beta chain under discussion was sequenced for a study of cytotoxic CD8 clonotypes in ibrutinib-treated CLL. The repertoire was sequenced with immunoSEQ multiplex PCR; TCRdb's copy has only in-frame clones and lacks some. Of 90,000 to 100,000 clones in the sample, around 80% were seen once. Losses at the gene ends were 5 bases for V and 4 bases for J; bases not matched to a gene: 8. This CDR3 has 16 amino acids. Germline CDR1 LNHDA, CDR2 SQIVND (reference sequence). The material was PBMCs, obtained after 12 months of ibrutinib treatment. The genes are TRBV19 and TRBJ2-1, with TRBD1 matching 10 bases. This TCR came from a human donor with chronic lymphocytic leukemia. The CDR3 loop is CASSPLDRGVYNEQFF. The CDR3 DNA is TGTGCCAGTAGTCCCCTGGACAGGGGGGTTTACAATGAGCAGTTCTTC.